This T cell receptor (beta chain) was profiled in a study of cytomegalovirus exposure and HLA in healthy donors. PCR used 60 Vbeta primers and 13 Jbeta primers. Assay: immunoSEQ multiplex PCR; the TCRdb copy retains only in-frame clones and omits some. The sample consists of fewer than 350,000 clones, around 90% of them appearing once. Trimming took off 1 base at V and 3 bases at J, with 3 bases between the two ends. The CDR3 consists of 12 residues. Germline V gives CDR1 SEHNR, CDR2 FQNEAQ (reference sequence). The sequenced sample was PBMCs. The TCR originated in a woman aged 18-29 years in good health and CMV-seronegative. This chain links TRBV7-9 with TRBJ1-2; no definite D call. CDR3: CASSLGDYGYTF. The CDR3 coding sequence is TGTGCCAGCAGCTTAGGAGACTATGGCTACACCTTC. Combining the CDR3 with reference TRBV7-9 and TRBJ1-2 gives the whole variable domain DTGVSQNPRHKITKRGQNVTFRCDPISEHNRLYWYRQTLGQGPEFLTYFQNEAQLEKSRLLSDRFSAERPKGSFSTLEIQRTEQGDSAMYLCASSLGDYGYTFGSGTRLTVV.